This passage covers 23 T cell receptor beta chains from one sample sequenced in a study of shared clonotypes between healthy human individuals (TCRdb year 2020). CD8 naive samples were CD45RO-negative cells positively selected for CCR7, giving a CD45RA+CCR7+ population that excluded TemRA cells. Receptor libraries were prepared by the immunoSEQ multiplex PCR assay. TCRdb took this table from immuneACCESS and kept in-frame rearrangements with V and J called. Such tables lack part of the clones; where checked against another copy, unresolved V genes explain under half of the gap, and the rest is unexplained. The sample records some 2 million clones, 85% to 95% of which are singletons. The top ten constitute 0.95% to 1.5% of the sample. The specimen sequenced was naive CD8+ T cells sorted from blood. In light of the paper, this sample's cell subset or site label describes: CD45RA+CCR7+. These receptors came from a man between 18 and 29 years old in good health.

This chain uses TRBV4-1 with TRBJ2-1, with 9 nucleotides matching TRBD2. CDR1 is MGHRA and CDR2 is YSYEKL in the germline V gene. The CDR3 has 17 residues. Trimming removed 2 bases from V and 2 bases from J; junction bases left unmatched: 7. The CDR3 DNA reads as TGCGCCAGCAGCCAAAGGAGAGCGGGGGGCGCCTACAATGAGCAGTTCTTC. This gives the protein CASSQRRAGGAYNEQFF.

CDR3 sequence: CASSYGHTYGYTF. The CDR3 DNA follows: TGTGCCAGCAGTTACGGTCATACCTATGGCTACACCTTC. V is TRBV6-5 and J is TRBJ1-2; D call uncertain. Germline CDR1 reads MNHEY; CDR2 reads SVGAGI. Trimming pared 2 bases from V and 4 bases from J, leaving 8 bases between. The CDR3 runs 13 residues.

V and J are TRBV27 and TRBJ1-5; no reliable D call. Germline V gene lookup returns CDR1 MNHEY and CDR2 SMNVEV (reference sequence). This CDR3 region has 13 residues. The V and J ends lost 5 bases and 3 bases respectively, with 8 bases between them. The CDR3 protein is CASSHANNQPQHF. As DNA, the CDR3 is TGTGCCAGCAGTCATGCTAACAATCAGCCCCAGCATTTT.

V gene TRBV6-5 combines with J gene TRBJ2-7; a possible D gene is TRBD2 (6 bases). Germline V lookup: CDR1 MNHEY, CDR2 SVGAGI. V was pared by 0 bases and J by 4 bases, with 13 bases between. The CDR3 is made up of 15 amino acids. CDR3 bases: TGTGCCAGCAGTTACTCGTCTAGCGCCCAATACGAGCAGTACTTC. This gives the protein CASSYSSSAQYEQYF.

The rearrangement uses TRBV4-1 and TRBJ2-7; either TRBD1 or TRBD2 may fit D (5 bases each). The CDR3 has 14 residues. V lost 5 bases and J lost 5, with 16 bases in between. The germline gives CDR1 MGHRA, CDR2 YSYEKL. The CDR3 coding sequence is TGCGCCAGCAGCGTTCGCCCCGGGACCCACGAGCAGTACTTC. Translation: CASSVRPGTHEQYF.

This CDR3 is CAISGEGYEYNSPLHF. The DNA of the CDR3 is TGTGCCATCAGTGGCGAGGGCTACGAATATAATTCACCCCTCCACTTT. The rearrangement joins TRBV10-3 to TRBJ1-6; no clear D gene. Germline loops: CDR1 ENHRY, CDR2 SYGVKD. The V end was cut by 4 bases, the J end by 4 bases, with 14 bases between. The CDR3 spans 16 residues.

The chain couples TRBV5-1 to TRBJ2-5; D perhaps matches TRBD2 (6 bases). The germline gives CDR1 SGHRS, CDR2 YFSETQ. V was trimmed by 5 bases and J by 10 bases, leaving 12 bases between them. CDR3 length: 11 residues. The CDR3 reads CASRTTGLQYF. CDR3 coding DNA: TGCGCCAGCAGGACGACGGGACTCCAGTACTTC.

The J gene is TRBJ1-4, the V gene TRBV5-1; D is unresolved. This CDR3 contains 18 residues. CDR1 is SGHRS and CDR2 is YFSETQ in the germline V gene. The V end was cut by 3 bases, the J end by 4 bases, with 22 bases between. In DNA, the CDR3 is TGCGCCAGCAGCTCCTTTCCGACCAGGCTCGGGGTTAATGAAAAACTGTTTTTT. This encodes CASSSFPTRLGVNEKLFF.

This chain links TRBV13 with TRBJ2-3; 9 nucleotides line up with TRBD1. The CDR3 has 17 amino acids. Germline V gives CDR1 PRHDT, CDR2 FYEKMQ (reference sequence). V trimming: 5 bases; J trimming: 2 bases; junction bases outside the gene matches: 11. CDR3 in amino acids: CASSKWTGVEITDTQYF. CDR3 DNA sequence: TGTGCCAGCAGCAAATGGACAGGGGTCGAAATCACAGATACGCAGTATTTT.

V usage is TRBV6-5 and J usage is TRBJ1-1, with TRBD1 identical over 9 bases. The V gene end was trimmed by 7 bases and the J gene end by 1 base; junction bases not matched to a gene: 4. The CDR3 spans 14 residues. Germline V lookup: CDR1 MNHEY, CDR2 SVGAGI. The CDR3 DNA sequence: TGTGCCAGCAAACTGGGACAGGGGAACACTGAAGCTTTCTTT. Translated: CASKLGQGNTEAFF.

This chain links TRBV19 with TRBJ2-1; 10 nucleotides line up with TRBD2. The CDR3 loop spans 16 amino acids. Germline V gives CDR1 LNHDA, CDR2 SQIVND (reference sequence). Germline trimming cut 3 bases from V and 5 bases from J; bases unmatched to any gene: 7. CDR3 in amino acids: CASSIRSGGANNEQFF. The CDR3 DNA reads TGTGCCAGTAGTATCCGGAGCGGGGGGGCGAACAATGAGCAGTTCTTC.

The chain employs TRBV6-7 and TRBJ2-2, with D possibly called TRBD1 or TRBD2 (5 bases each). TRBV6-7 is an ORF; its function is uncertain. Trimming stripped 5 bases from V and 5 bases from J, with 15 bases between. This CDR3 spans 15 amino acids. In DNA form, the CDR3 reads TGTGCCAGCAGTCTCCGGGACGCCGGGACCGGGGAGCTGTTTTTT. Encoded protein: CASSLRDAGTGELFF.

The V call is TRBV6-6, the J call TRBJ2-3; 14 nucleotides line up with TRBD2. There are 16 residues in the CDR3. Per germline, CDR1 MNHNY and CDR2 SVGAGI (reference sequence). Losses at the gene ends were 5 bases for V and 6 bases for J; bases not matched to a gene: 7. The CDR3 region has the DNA TGTGCCAGCAGTCAGACTAGCGGGAGGGCCTGGGATACGCAGTATTTT. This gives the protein CASSQTSGRAWDTQYF.

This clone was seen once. Written as DNA, the CDR3 is TGTGCCTGGAGTGTAGATGGGACAGCCACGCAGTATTTT. Its translation is CAWSVDGTATQYF. The genes are TRBV30 and TRBJ2-3; TRBD1 matches at 7 bases. The CDR3 totals 13 residues. Losses at the gene ends were 0 bases for V and 9 bases for J; bases not matched to a gene: 6. CDR1 GTSNPN and CDR2 SVGIG come from the germline V gene (reference sequence).

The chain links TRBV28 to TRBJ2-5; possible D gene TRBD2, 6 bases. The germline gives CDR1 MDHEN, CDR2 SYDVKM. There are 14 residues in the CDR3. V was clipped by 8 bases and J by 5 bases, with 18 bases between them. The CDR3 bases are TGTGCCAGCCAATGGAGGGGACGCCCGGAGACCCAGTACTTC. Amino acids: CASQWRGRPETQYF.

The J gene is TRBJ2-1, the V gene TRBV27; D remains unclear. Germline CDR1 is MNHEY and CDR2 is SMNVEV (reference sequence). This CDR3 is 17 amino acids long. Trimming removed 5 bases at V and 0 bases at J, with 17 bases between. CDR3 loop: CASSPLGATSSYNEQFF. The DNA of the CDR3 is TGTGCCAGCAGTCCCCTGGGCGCGACGAGCTCCTACAATGAGCAGTTCTTC.

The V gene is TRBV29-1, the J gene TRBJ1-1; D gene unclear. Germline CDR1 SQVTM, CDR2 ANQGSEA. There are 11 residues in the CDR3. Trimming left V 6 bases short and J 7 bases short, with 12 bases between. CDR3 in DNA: TGCAGCGTATCTAGGGATGGTGAAGCTTTCTTT. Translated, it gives CSVSRDGEAFF.

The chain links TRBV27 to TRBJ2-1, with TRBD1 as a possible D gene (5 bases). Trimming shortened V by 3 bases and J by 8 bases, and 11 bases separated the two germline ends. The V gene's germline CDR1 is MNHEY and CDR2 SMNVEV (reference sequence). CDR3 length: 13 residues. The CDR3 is CASSFWGLDEQFF. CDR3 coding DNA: TGTGCCAGCAGTTTTTGGGGCCTGGATGAGCAGTTCTTC.

The CDR3 DNA reads TGTGCCAGCAGTTTACCTGGCAGCCTCGGAGAGACCCAGTACTTC. Translation: CASSLPGSLGETQYF. The chain has TRBV28 and TRBJ2-5; D is undetermined. The CDR3 loop spans 15 amino acids. Germline lookup yields CDR1 MDHEN and CDR2 SYDVKM. V lost 2 bases to trimming and J lost 4 bases, with 14 bases between them.

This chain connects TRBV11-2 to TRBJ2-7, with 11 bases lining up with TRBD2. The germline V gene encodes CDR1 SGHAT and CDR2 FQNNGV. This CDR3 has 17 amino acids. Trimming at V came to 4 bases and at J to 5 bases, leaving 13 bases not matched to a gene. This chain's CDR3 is CASSSLVAGGPLDEQYF. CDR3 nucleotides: TGTGCCAGCAGCTCCCTTGTAGCGGGAGGGCCGCTTGACGAGCAGTACTTC. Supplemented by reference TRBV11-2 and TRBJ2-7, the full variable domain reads EAGVAQSPRYKIIEKRQSVAFWCNPISGHATLYWYQQILGQGPKLLIQFQNNGVVDDSQLPKDRFSAERLKGVDSTLKIQPAKLEDSAVYLCASSSLVAGGPLDEQYFGPGTRLTVT.

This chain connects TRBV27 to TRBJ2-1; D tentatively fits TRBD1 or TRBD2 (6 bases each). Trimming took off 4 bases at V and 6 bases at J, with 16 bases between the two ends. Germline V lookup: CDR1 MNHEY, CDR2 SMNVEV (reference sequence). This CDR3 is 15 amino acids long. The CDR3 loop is CASSSTPPGANEQFF. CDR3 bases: TGTGCCAGCAGTTCGACACCCCCGGGGGCCAATGAGCAGTTCTTC.

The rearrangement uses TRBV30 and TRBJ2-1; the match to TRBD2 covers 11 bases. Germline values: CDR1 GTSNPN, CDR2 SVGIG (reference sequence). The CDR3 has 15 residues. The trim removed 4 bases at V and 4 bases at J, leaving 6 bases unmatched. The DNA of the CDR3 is TGTGCCTGGACCATTAGCGGGGGGGAGTACAATGAGCAGTTCTTC. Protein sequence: CAWTISGGEYNEQFF. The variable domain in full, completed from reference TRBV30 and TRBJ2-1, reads SQTIHQWPATLVQPVGSPLSLECTVEGTSNPNLYWYRQAAGRGLQLLFYSVGIGQISSEVPQNLSASRPQDRQFILSSKKLLLSDSGFYLCAWTISGGEYNEQFFGPGTRLTVL.

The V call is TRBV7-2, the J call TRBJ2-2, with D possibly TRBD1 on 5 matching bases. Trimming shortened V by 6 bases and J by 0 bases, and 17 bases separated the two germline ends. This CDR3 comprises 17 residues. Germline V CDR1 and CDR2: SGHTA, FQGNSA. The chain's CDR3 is CASRQAQDTANTGELFF. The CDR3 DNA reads TGTGCCAGCAGACAGGCCCAGGACACCGCGAACACCGGGGAGCTGTTTTTT.